This record concerns one TCR beta chain sequence. Its antigen is unidentified. The junction does not match germline at one end; this may be a read error. This sample stems from a study of cytomegalovirus exposure and HLA in healthy donors. Across the whole study: About 80 million unique TCRs from HLA-typed donors made up an early data release.

The study's findings and limits: In a later analysis, TCR beta V- and J-gene trimming was associated with a missense DCLRE1C variant.

The PCR made use of 60 Vbeta and 13 Jbeta primers. Original processing methods: Later, 65 million to 85 million unique TCR beta chains were counted in an analysis, and about 12 million of them were shared. Generated by immunoSEQ multiplex PCR, the TCRdb table keeps only in-frame clones and is missing some. The DNA gave D and trimming, while V, J and clone size come from that table. The table lists over 100,000 clones, more than 60% of them singletons. CDR1 is SGHDT and CDR2 is YYEEEE in the germline V gene. The CDR3 length is 11 residues. The clonotype comes from a woman aged 40 to 50 in good health and CMV-seropositive. The chain combines TRBV5-6 with TRBJ2-1; the D is unclear. The sample comprised PBMCs. The CDR3 DNA sequence: TGTGCCAGCAGCGCCTATAATGAGCAGTTCTTC. Translating it yields CASSAYNEQFF.